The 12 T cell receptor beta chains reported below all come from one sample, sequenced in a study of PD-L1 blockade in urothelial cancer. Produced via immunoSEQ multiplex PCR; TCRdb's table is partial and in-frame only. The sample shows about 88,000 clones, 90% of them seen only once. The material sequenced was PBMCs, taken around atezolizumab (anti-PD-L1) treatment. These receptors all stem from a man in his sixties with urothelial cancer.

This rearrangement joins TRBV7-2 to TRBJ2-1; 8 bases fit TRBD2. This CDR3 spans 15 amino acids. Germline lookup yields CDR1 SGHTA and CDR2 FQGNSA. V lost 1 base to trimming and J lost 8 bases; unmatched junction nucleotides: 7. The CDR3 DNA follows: TGTGCCAGCAGCTTAGAACCGGGGGGGCCCCATGAGCAGTTCTTC. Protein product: CASSLEPGGPHEQFF.

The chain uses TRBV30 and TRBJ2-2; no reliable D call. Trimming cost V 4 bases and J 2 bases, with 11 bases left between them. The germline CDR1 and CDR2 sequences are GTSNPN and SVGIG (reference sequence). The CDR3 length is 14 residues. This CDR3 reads CAWILHFNTGELFF. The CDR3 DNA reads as TGTGCCTGGATTTTGCACTTCAACACCGGGGAGCTGTTTTTT.

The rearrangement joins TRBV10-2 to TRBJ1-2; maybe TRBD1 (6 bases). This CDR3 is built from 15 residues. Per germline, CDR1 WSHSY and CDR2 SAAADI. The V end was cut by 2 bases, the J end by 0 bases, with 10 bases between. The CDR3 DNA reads TGCGCCAGCAGTGAGATACAGGGATCTAACTATGGCTACACCTTC. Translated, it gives CASSEIQGSNYGYTF.

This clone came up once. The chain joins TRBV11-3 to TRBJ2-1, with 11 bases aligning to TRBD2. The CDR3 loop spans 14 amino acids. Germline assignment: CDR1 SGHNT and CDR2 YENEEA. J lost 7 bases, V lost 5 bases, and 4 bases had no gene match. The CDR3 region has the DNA TGTGCCAGCAGCCCTAGCGGGAGGAGGAATGAGCAGTTCTTC. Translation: CASSPSGRRNEQFF. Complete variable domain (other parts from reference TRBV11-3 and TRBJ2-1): EAGVVQSPRYKIIEKKQPVAFWCNPISGHNTLYWYLQNLGQGPELLIRYENEEAVDDSQLPKDRFSAERLKGVDSTLKIQPAELGDSAVYLCASSPSGRRNEQFFGPGTRLTVL.

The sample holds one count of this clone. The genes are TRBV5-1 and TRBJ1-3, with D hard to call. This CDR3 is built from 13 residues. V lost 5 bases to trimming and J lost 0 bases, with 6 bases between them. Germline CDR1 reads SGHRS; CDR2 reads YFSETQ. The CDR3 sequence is CASSRDSGNTIYF. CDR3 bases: TGCGCCAGCAGTCGAGACTCTGGAAACACCATATATTTT.

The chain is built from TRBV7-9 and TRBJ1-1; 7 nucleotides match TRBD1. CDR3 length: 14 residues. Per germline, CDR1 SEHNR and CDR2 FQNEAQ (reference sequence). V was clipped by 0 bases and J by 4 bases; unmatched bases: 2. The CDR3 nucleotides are TGTGCCAGCAGCTTAGCGACAGGGAGCACTGAAGCTTTCTTT. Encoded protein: CASSLATGSTEAFF.

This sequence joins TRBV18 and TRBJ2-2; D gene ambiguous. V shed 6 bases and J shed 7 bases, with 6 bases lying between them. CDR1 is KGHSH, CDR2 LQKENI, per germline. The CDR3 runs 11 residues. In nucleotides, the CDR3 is TGTGCCAGCTCTGAGAGCGGGGAGCTGTTTTTT. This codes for CASSESGELFF.

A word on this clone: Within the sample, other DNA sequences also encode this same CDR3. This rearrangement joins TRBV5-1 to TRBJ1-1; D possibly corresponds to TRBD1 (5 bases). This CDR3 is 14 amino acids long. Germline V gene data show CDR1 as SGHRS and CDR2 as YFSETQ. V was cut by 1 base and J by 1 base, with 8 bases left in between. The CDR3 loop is CASSLQTGNTEAFF. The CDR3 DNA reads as TGCGCCAGCAGCTTGCAAACAGGGAACACTGAAGCTTTCTTT.

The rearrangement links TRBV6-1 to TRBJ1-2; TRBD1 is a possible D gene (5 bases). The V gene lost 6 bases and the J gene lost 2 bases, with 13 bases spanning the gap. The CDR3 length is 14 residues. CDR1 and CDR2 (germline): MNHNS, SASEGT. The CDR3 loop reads CASSSDRWNYGYTF. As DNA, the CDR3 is TGTGCCAGCAGCTCCGACAGATGGAACTATGGCTACACCTTC.

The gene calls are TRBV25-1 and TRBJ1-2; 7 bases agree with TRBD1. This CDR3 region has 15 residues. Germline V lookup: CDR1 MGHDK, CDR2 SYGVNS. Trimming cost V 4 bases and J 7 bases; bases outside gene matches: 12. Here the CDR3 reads CASSVTQGQGFGYTF. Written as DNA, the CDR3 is TGTGCCAGCAGTGTCACACAGGGGCAGGGGTTTGGCTACACCTTC.

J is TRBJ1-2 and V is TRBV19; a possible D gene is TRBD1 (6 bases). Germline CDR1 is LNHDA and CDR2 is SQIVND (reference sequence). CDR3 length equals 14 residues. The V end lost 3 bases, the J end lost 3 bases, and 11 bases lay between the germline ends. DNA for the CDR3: TGTGCCAGTAGTATTGGGGGCGCGGACTATGGCTACACCTTC. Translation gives CASSIGGADYGYTF.

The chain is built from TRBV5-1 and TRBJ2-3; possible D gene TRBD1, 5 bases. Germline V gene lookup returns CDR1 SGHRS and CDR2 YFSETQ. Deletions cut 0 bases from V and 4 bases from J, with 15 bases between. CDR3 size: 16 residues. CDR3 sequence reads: CASSLGLQGQADTQYF. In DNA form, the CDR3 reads TGCGCCAGCAGCTTGGGTCTCCAGGGTCAAGCAGATACGCAGTATTTT.